This is a list of T cell receptor beta chains from one sample in a study of T-cell reconstitution after alpha-beta-depleted transplantation in children. In TCRdb, the PCR reads were re-called with MiXCR into one record per CDR3 protein. The sample has roughly 500,000 distinct CDR3 sequences; 30% to 35% are singletons. Sample: PBMCs from the stem cell graft donor, taken from the stem cell graft. All receptors derive from a human donor who donated a stem cell graft to a child with aplastic anemia. CDR3s include the opening cysteine and the closing phenylalanine or tryptophan. A D gene is named only where the DNA matches it firmly. A clone size is listed for some rows: how often the clone was seen (once, few, many), or a class if it is expanded.

d_gene	v_gene	abundance	j_gene	CDR3aa	CDR3nt
TRBD2	TRBV4-1	.	TRBJ2-5	CASSPDGLTSGQETQYF	TGCGCCAGCAGCCCGGATGGGTTGACTAGCGGCCAAGAGACCCAGTACTTC
.	TRBV11-2	few	TRBJ2-1	CASSLDTGTYNEQFF	TGTGCCAGCAGCTTAGATACAGGGACCTACAATGAGCAGTTCTTC
.	TRBV4-3	.	TRBJ1-2	CASSQHPQQGPGYTF	TGCGCCAGCAGCCAACACCCACAACAGGGACCTGGCTACACCTTC
.	TRBV19	.	TRBJ2-1	CASSIEGGGDYSYNEQFF	TGTGCCAGTAGTATAGAAGGGGGCGGGGACTATTCCTACAATGAGCAGTTCTTC
TRBD1	TRBV12-3/TRBV12-4	.	TRBJ1-1	CASSSLGQGAEAFF	TGTGCCAGCAGTTCCTTAGGACAGGGTGCTGAAGCTTTCTTT
TRBD1	TRBV10-3	once	TRBJ1-1	CGISEKDRENTEAFF	TGTGGCATCAGTGAAAAGGACAGGGAGAACACTGAAGCTTTCTTT
.	TRBV7-2	.	TRBJ1-2	CASSLGWPRGYTF	TGTGCCAGCAGCTTAGGTTGGCCCCGTGGCTACACCTTC
.	TRBV7-2	.	TRBJ2-7	CASSPSYGGRSSYEQYF	TGTGCCAGCAGCCCCTCCTACGGCGGGCGGAGCTCCTACGAGCAGTACTTC
.	TRBV29-1	few	TRBJ1-2	CSVITGANYGYTF	TGCAGCGTCATAACAGGAGCTAACTATGGCTACACCTTC
.	TRBV7-8	.	TRBJ2-1	CASTLHAYNEQFF	TGTGCCAGCACTCTTCACGCGTACAATGAGCAGTTCTTC
.	TRBV9	.	TRBJ2-6	CASSVEERLRSGANVLTF	TGTGCCAGCAGCGTAGAGGAGCGCCTACGCTCTGGGGCCAACGTCCTGACTTTC
.	TRBV27	.	TRBJ1-1	CASSLEASTEAFF	TGTGCCAGCAGTTTAGAGGCCAGCACTGAAGCTTTCTTT
.	TRBV5-1	.	TRBJ2-1	CASSLWPRDSYNEQFF	TGCGCCAGCAGCTTGTGGCCGCGTGATTCCTACAATGAGCAGTTCTTC
TRBD2	TRBV12-3/TRBV12-4	.	TRBJ2-1	CASSPTSGSAGNEQFF	TGTGCCAGCAGCCCCACTAGCGGGAGCGCGGGCAATGAGCAGTTCTTC
.	TRBV27	.	TRBJ1-1	CASGPRGMNTEAFF	TGTGCCAGCGGACCACGAGGTATGAACACTGAAGCTTTCTTT
.	TRBV6-2/TRBV6-3	.	TRBJ2-1	CASSPPPKPYNEQFF	TGTGCCAGCAGCCCACCACCTAAACCCTACAATGAGCAGTTCTTC
TRBD1	TRBV12-3/TRBV12-4	few	TRBJ2-4	CASSSRIVGGIAKNIQYF	TGTGCCAGCAGCTCCCGGATTGTAGGGGGCATCGCCAAAAACATTCAGTACTTC
TRBD2	TRBV20-1	few	TRBJ2-1	CSAIGTSGSNEQFF	TGCAGTGCAATAGGGACTAGCGGGTCGAATGAGCAGTTCTTC
TRBD1	TRBV7-8	few	TRBJ1-5	CASSPGGGQGDNQPQHF	TGTGCCAGCAGCCCGGGAGGGGGACAGGGGGACAATCAGCCCCAGCATTTT
TRBD1	TRBV27	.	TRBJ1-1	CASSNRGVKTEAFF	TGTGCCAGCAGTAACAGGGGAGTAAAAACTGAAGCTTTCTTT
TRBD2	TRBV11-2	few	TRBJ2-1	CASSFPIAGGSTEQFF	TGTGCCAGCAGCTTCCCGATAGCGGGAGGGAGTACTGAGCAGTTCTTC
.	TRBV12-3/TRBV12-4	.	TRBJ2-2	CASSLSGGADPNPGELFF	TGTGCCAGCAGTTTATCTGGGGGGGCCGACCCCAATCCCGGGGAGCTGTTTTTT
.	TRBV20-1	few	TRBJ2-7	CSASGVTEQYF	TGCAGTGCTAGTGGAGTCACCGAGCAGTACTTC
TRBD2	TRBV20-1	.	TRBJ2-1	CSARDQFSAGGSYNEQFF	TGCAGTGCTAGAGATCAGTTTTCGGCTGGCGGGAGCTACAATGAGCAGTTCTTC
.	TRBV4-3	.	TRBJ1-3	CASSQERDGHGNTIYF	TGCGCCAGCAGCCAAGAAAGGGACGGTCATGGAAACACCATATATTTT
.	TRBV7-6	few	TRBJ1-1	CASSPREATEAFF	TGTGCCAGCAGCCCCAGGGAGGCGACTGAAGCTTTCTTT
TRBD2	TRBV7-8	.	TRBJ2-1	CASARAGAIYNEQFF	TGTGCCAGCGCCAGAGCGGGAGCCATCTACAATGAGCAGTTCTTC
TRBD1	TRBV5-6	.	TRBJ1-2	CASSPGRQGARGYTF	TGTGCCAGCAGCCCCGGTAGACAGGGGGCACGGGGCTACACCTTC
.	TRBV9	.	TRBJ2-7	CASSVEEEGAYEQYF	TGTGCCAGCAGCGTAGAAGAGGAGGGGGCTTACGAGCAGTACTTC
.	TRBV29-1	few	TRBJ2-2	CSVGGRTGELFF	TGCAGCGTTGGGGGGAGGACCGGGGAGCTGTTTTTT